This T cell receptor beta chain was recovered during a study of spatial heterogeneity in lung cancer. Study observations and caveats: Tumor mutation counts were tracked by expanded intratumoral alpha and beta TCR counts.

CDR3 length equals 14 residues. V was trimmed by 1 base and J by 2 bases, leaving 9 bases between them. CDR1 and CDR2 from the germline V gene are SGHKS and YYEKEE (reference sequence). Each CDR3 protein gets one entry after TCRdb re-called the 5' RACE reads with MiXCR. Seen here are some 6,700 distinct CDR3 sequences, roughly an eighth observed once, and the top ten hold 9.5% to 10%. This clonotype ranks as medium-sized. What it binds is not known. This beta chain is an off-target read within a library intended for alpha chains, so its frequency means little. Regarding time point: sample taken at primary tumor resection. 55 to 80 TRACERx patients with early, untreated non-small cell lung cancer donated samples. Whole RNA, isolated from tumor, nontumor lung or frozen PBMC, was sequenced without prior sorting.

The rearrangement joins TRBV5-5 to TRBJ1-2; D remains ambiguous. This receptor was identified in a male donor with early-stage non-small cell lung cancer. The material sequenced was lung tumor tissue, taken at surgery. CDR3 sequence reads: CASSLLPINYGYTF. DNA of the CDR3: TGTGCCAGCAGCTTGTTACCGATAAACTATGGCTACACCTTC.